The rows below give T cell receptor beta chains drawn from one sample of a study of T-cell reconstitution after alpha-beta-depleted transplantation in children. Using its own MiXCR run on the PCR reads, TCRdb lists one record per CDR3 protein. Here the sample spans about a million distinct CDR3 sequences, less than 30% being singletons. The material sequenced was PBMCs, mostly from graft donor cells, taken 360 days after TCRalphabeta/CD19-depleted stem cell transplant. All receptors derive from a boy under two years old who had a stem cell transplant for SCID, so the T cells may come from the graft donor. The CDR3 runs from the conserved cysteine through the conserved F or W. D genes are given only for firm matches. Clone sizes are given selectively: once, few, many, or a class where the clone is expanded.

clone_size d_call j_call v_call cdr3_length cdr3_nt cdr3_aa
once TRBD1 TRBJ2-2 TRBV19 16 TGTGCCAGTAGTATACGGACAGGGAAGAGCACCGGGGAGCTGTTTTTT CASSIRTGKSTGELFF
many - TRBJ2-2 TRBV7-2 16 TGTGCCAGCAGCTTGGGGAGGGGGACGAACACCGGGGAGCTGTTTTTT CASSLGRGTNTGELFF
- - TRBJ2-5 TRBV20-1 14 TGCAGTGCTCTCCTGACTAGTTACGATAAGACCCAGTACTTC CSALLTSYDKTQYF
- TRBD1 TRBJ1-2 TRBV3-1 15 TGTGCCAGCAGCCAAGGGGACAGGGCCTACTATGGCTACACCTTC CASSQGDRAYYGYTF
many TRBD1 TRBJ2-1 TRBV5-1 16 TGCGCCAGCAGCTCCGGGACAGGGGGCACCTACAATGAGCAGTTCTTC CASSSGTGGTYNEQFF
- - TRBJ2-1 TRBV4-2 18 TGTGCCAGCAGCCATCCCCGAGGTAGCGGCGTTGCAGACAATGAGCAGTTCTTC CASSHPRGSGVADNEQFF
- - TRBJ2-3 TRBV4-2 14 TGTGCCAGCAGCCAAGTGCCCTTCTTAGATACGCAGTATTTT CASSQVPFLDTQYF
- - TRBJ1-1 TRBV20-1 14 TGCAGTGCTAGAGAGGACCAAGTGAACACTGAAGCTTTCTTT CSAREDQVNTEAFF
many - TRBJ2-1 TRBV5-1 15 TGTGCCAGCAGCTTAGGGGGGACGACCTACAATGAGCAGTTCTTC CASSLGGTTYNEQFF
- - TRBJ2-7 TRBV5-1 13 TGCGCCAGCAGCTTGCACAGTTTCTACGAGCAGTACTTC CASSLHSFYEQYF
- TRBD1 TRBJ2-5 TRBV7-8 16 TGTGCCAGCAGATCCGCTTGGACAGGGGGCAGAGAGACCCAGTACTTC CASRSAWTGGRETQYF
- - TRBJ1-5 TRBV5-6 15 TGTGCCAGCAGCCCCCGACAGAGCAGCAATCAGCCCCAGCATTTT CASSPRQSSNQPQHF
- TRBD2 TRBJ2-1 TRBV30 18 TGTGCCTGGAGTCGGGGACGAACGACTAGCGGGGACTACAATGAGCAGTTCTTC CAWSRGRTTSGDYNEQFF
few TRBD1 TRBJ2-7 TRBV4-1 16 TGCGCCAGCAGCCAAAGACAGGGAGAGGGAGCCTACGAGCAGTACTTC CASSQRQGEGAYEQYF